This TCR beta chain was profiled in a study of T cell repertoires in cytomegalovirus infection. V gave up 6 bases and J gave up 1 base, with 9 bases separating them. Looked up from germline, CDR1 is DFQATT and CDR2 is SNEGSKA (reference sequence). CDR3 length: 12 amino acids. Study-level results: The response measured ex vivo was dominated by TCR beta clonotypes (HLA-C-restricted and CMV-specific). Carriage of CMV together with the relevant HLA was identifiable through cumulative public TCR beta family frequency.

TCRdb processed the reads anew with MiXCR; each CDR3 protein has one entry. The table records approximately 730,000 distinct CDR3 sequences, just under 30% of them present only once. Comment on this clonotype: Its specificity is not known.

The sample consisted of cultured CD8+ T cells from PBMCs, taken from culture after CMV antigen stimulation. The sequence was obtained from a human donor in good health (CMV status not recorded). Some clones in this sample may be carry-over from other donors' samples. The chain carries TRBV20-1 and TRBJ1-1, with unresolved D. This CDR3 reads CSALTGNTEAFF. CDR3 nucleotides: TGCAGTGCCCTGACGGGGAACACTGAAGCTTTCTTT.